This is a list of T cell receptor beta chains from one sample in a study of cytomegalovirus exposure and HLA in healthy donors. Profiled with immunoSEQ multiplex PCR; TCRdb holds only in-frame clones, not every one. The data hold about 77,000 clones, with roughly four fifths observed a single time. The sample comprised PBMCs. These receptors came from a man aged 35-49 years in good health and CMV-seronegative. The CDR3 runs from the conserved cysteine through the conserved F or W. D genes are given only for firm matches. Only part of the rows carry a size: once, few, many, or a class if the clone is expanded.

NA	TRBV7-2	TRBJ2-7	once	TGTGCCAGCAGCTTAAGTGCGGGCCTCTCCTACGAGCAGTACTTC	CASSLSAGLSYEQYF
NA	TRBV7-6	TRBJ2-7	few	TGTGCCAGCAGCCCCGACAGGAGCGGGACCTACGAGCAGTACTTC	CASSPDRSGTYEQYF
NA	TRBV14	TRBJ2-7	NA	TGTGCCAGCAGCCCGGTGTCCTGGTACGAGCAGTACTTC	CASSPVSWYEQYF
TRBD1	TRBV27	TRBJ1-1	few	TGTGCCAGCAGTTTGGTGCGACAGGGGTTTGCTGAAGCTTTCTTT	CASSLVRQGFAEAFF
NA	TRBV18	TRBJ2-7	few	TGTGCCAGCTCACAGGACAGTCGGGGCGAGCAGTACTTC	CASSQDSRGEQYF
TRBD1	TRBV9	TRBJ2-2	NA	TGTGCCAGCAGGGGTTCAGGGGGTTACACCGGGGAGCTGTTTTTT	CASRGSGGYTGELFF
NA	TRBV6-6	TRBJ1-6	NA	TGTGCCAGCAGCCAAGAGGGAGATAATTCACCCCTCCACTTT	CASSQEGDNSPLHF
NA	TRBV7-8	TRBJ1-1	NA	TGTGCCAGCAGCTTAGAACGGGGGGACACTGAAGCTTTCTTT	CASSLERGDTEAFF
TRBD1	TRBV27	TRBJ2-5	NA	TGTGCCAGCAGTTCCCAGGGGGCCCAGTACTTC	CASSSQGAQYF
TRBD2	TRBV29-1	TRBJ2-7	NA	TGCAGCGTTGAAGCGGCTAGCGGGACAAAGCAGTACTTC	CSVEAASGTKQYF
NA	TRBV4-1	TRBJ2-3	NA	TGCGCCAGCAGCCAACCGGGGAATACGCAGTATTTT	CASSQPGNTQYF
TRBD2	TRBV5-1	TRBJ2-7	few	TGCGCCAGCAGCGGGGGGGGAGGACCCAAAACCTACGAGCAGTACTTC	CASSGGGGPKTYEQYF
TRBD1	TRBV19	TRBJ1-3	few	TGTGCCAGTAGTCCCGGACCCCACAGGGGAAGGTCTGGAAACACCATATATTTT	CASSPGPHRGRSGNTIYF
NA	TRBV7-9	TRBJ2-7	NA	TGTTCCAGCAGCCAACTGAGCTCCTACGAGCAGTACTTC	CSSSQLSSYEQYF
NA	TRBV5-1	TRBJ2-2	NA	TGCGCCAGCAGTTTACGGGAGACGGGAACCGGGGAGCTGTTTTTT	CASSLRETGTGELFF
NA	TRBV5-4	TRBJ2-3	few	TGTGCCAGCAGCCGGGGGAGCACAGATACGCAGTATTTT	CASSRGSTDTQYF
NA	TRBV18	TRBJ1-2	few	TGTGCCAGCTCACAGAGTGCTAAGACTTCCTATGGCTACACCTTC	CASSQSAKTSYGYTF
TRBD1	TRBV7-8	TRBJ1-4	many	TGTGCCAGCAGCTTAGGGGGACAGGGGAGGAGAGAAAAACTGTTTTTT	CASSLGGQGRREKLFF
NA	TRBV4-3	TRBJ2-5	medium-sized	TGCGCCAGCAGCCAAGGAATGGGGCGCCAAGAGACCCAGTACTTC	CASSQGMGRQETQYF
TRBD1	TRBV19	TRBJ1-1	NA	TGTGCCAGTAGTATCCCTTTCAGGGGGAGGACTGAAGCTTTCTTT	CASSIPFRGRTEAFF
NA	TRBV5-1	TRBJ2-2	once	TGCGCCAGCAGCTTGAAAATCGGCGGGGAGCTGTTTTTT	CASSLKIGGELFF
NA	TRBV27	TRBJ2-1	NA	TGTGCCAGCAGCCCGACCCAGCGTGAGCAGTTCTTC	CASSPTQREQFF
TRBD1	TRBV5-1	TRBJ1-1	NA	TGCGCCAGCAGCTTGGGAGATGCAGGGGGCGTGAACACTGAAGCTTTCTTT	CASSLGDAGGVNTEAFF
TRBD1	TRBV5-6	TRBJ1-1	NA	TGTGCCAGCAGCTTGACCCAGAGGGGGCGCGAAGCTTTCTTT	CASSLTQRGREAFF
TRBD1	TRBV9	TRBJ2-7	NA	TGTGCCAGCAGCGTAGCTGATGACAGGGATTACGAGCAGTACTTC	CASSVADDRDYEQYF
NA	TRBV5-5	TRBJ1-5	NA	TGTGCCAGCAGCTTGGGACAAAATAATCAGCCCCAGCATTTT	CASSLGQNNQPQHF
NA	TRBV7-9	TRBJ1-5	NA	TGTGCCAGCAGCTGGGGACAAGAAAATCAGCCCCAGCATTTT	CASSWGQENQPQHF
TRBD2	TRBV6-5	TRBJ2-4	NA	TGTGCCAGCAGTTACTCCCCCCGGGGGGGGGACATTCAGTACTTC	CASSYSPRGGDIQYF
TRBD2	TRBV5-1	TRBJ2-7	NA	TGCGCCAGCAGCAACGGACTAGCTCCCAGCTCCTACGAGCAGTACTTC	CASSNGLAPSSYEQYF
NA	TRBV7-6	TRBJ1-4	NA	TGTGCCAGCAGCGGCACGACAGGATTGGGTGAAAAACTGTTTTTT	CASSGTTGLGEKLFF
NA	TRBV27	TRBJ2-1	NA	TGTGCCAGCAGAGTTTCTGCTAGCAATGAGCAGTTCTTC	CASRVSASNEQFF
NA	TRBV6-4	TRBJ2-2	NA	TGTGCCAGCAGTGATTGGTCAGACGGGGAGCTGTTTTTT	CASSDWSDGELFF
TRBD1	TRBV5-1	TRBJ1-2	NA	TGCGCCAGCAGCTTTCAGGGGGCAGAAGGCTACACCTTC	CASSFQGAEGYTF
NA	TRBV28	TRBJ2-5	NA	TGTGCCAGCAGTCGGCCTTCCGGGGAGACCCAGTACTTC	CASSRPSGETQYF
NA	TRBV19	TRBJ1-2	NA	TGTGCCAGTAGTTCCCGTTGGTGGGAGGAGGGCTATGGCTACACCTTC	CASSSRWWEEGYGYTF
NA	TRBV2	TRBJ1-3	NA	TGTGCCAGCAGTGAAAGCTATACCAGGGCCGGAAACACCATATATTTT	CASSESYTRAGNTIYF
NA	TRBV6-6	TRBJ2-7	NA	TGTGCCAGCAGCCTACCACCAGGGAACTACGAGCAGTACTTC	CASSLPPGNYEQYF
TRBD1	TRBV28	TRBJ1-5	NA	TGTGCCAGCAGTTTATTAGGGGGCGGTTGGAGCAATCAGCCCCAGCATTTT	CASSLLGGGWSNQPQHF
NA	TRBV4-2	TRBJ2-4	once	TGTGCCAGCAGCCAAGTTACCCGGGGGAGCAAAAACATTCAGTACTTC	CASSQVTRGSKNIQYF
NA	TRBV27	TRBJ2-7	NA	TGTGCCAGCAGTCAGCGAGGAGGCCTAGTTAGGGTTAACTACGAGCAGTACTTC	CASSQRGGLVRVNYEQYF
TRBD1	TRBV10-1	TRBJ2-1	few	TGCGCCAACGTAACAGGGGCAATAGTGAATGAGCAGTTCTTC	CANVTGAIVNEQFF
TRBD1	TRBV5-1	TRBJ1-1	few	TGCGCCAGCAGCGGACAGGGGGCCATGAACACTGAAGCTTTCTTT	CASSGQGAMNTEAFF
NA	TRBV7-3	TRBJ2-3	NA	TGTGCCAGCAGCTTAACCCCCAGTAAAGCGGATACGCAGTATTTT	CASSLTPSKADTQYF
TRBD2	TRBV9	TRBJ2-5	NA	TGTGCCAGCAGCGTAGGCGGGAGCGATCAAGAGACCCAGTACTTC	CASSVGGSDQETQYF
NA	TRBV11-2	TRBJ2-7	many	TGTGCCAGCAGCTTAAGCCAGGGCTACGAGCAGTACTTC	CASSLSQGYEQYF
NA	TRBV6-6	TRBJ2-7	once	TGTGCCAGCAGTTACGGCGGGAACAGAAACTACGAGCAGTACTTC	CASSYGGNRNYEQYF
NA	TRBV4-2	TRBJ2-1	NA	TGTGCCAGCAGCCAATACGGGAGCCCAACTACCTACAATGAGCAGTTCTTC	CASSQYGSPTTYNEQFF
TRBD1	TRBV5-4	TRBJ2-7	NA	TGTGCCAGCAGCCAGGACAGGGGCGTCGCCTACGAGCAGTACTTC	CASSQDRGVAYEQYF